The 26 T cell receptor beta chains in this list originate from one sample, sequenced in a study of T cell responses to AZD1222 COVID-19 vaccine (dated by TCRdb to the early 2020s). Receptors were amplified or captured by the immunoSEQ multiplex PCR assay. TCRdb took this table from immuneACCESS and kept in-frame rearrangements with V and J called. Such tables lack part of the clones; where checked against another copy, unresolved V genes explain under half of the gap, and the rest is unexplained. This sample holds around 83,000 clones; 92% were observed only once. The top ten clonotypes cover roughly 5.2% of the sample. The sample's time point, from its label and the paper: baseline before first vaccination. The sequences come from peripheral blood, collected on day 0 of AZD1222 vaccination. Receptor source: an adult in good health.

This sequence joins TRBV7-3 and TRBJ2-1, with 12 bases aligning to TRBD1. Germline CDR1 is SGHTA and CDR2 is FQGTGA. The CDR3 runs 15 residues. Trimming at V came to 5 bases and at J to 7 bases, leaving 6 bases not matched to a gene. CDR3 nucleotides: TGTGCCAGCAGCGCTGGGACAGGGGGCGAGAATGAGCAGTTCTTC. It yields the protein CASSAGTGGENEQFF.

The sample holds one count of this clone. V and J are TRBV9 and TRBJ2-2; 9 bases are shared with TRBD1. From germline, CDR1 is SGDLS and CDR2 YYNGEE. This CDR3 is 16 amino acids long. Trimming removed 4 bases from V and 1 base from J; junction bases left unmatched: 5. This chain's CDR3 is CASSPPGQGNTGELFF. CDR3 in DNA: TGTGCCAGCAGCCCTCCGGGACAGGGGAACACCGGGGAGCTGTTTTTT.

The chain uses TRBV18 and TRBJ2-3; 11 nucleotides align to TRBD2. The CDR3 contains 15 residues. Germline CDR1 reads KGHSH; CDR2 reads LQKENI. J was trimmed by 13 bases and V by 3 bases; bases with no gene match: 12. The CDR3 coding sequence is TGTGCCAGCTCACCCTATACACCGGGACTAGCGGAGGAGTATTTT. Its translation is CASSPYTPGLAEEYF.

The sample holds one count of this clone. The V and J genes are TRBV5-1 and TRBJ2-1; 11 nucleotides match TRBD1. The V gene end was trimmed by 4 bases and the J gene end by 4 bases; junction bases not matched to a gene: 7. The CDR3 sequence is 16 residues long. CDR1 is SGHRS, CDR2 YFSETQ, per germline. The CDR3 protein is CASSLGGQGVYNEQFF. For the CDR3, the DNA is TGCGCCAGCAGCCTGGGGGGACAGGGGGTTTACAATGAGCAGTTCTTC.

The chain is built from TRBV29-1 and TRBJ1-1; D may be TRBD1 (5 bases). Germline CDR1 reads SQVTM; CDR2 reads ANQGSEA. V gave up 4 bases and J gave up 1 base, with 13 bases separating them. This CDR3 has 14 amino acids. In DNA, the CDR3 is TGCAGCGTTGTAAGGGACGGAAAGAACACTGAAGCTTTCTTT. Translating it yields CSVVRDGKNTEAFF.

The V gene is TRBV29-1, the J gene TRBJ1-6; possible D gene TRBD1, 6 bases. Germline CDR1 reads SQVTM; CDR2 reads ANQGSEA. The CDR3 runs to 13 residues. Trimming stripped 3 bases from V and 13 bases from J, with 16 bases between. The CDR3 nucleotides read TGCAGCGTTGAGGGGCAGGGGAGTACGCCCCTCCACTTT. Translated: CSVEGQGSTPLHF.

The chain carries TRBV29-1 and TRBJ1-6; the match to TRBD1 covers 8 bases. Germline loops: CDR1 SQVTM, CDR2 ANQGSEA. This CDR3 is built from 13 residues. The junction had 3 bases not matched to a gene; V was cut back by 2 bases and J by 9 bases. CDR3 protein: CSVEQGAGSPLHF. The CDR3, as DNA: TGCAGCGTTGAACAGGGGGCAGGTTCACCCCTCCACTTT.

This chain's CDR3 is CASSPGAGGSTDTQYF. CDR3 DNA: TGTGCCAGCAGCCCAGGAGCGGGAGGGAGCACAGATACGCAGTATTTT. The chain employs TRBV9 and TRBJ2-3; TRBD2 agrees at 10 bases. The V and J ends lost 4 bases and 0 bases, in that order; junction bases with no gene match: 5. Per germline, CDR1 SGDLS and CDR2 YYNGEE. This CDR3 has 16 residues.

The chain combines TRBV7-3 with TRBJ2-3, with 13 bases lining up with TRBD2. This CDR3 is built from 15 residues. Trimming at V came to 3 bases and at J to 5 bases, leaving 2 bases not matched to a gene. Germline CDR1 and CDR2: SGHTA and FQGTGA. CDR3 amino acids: CASSFGLAGVDTQYF. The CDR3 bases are TGTGCCAGCAGCTTCGGACTAGCGGGAGTAGATACGCAGTATTTT.

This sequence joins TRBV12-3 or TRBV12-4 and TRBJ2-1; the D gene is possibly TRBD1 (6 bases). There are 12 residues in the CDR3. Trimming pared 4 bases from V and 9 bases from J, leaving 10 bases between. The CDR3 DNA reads TGTGCCAGCAGTTCACAGGGACGTGAGCAGTTCTTC. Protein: CASSSQGREQFF.

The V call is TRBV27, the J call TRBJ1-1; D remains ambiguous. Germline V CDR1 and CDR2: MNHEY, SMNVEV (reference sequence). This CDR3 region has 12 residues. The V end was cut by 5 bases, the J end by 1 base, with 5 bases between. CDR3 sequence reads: CASSRANTEAFF. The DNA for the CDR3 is TGTGCCAGCAGTCGGGCGAACACTGAAGCTTTCTTT.

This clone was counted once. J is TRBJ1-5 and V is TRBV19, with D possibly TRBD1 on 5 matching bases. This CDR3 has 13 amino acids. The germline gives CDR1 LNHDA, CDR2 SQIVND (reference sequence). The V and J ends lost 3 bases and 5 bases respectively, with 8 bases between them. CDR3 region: CASSIRDDQPQHF. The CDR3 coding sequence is TGTGCCAGTAGTATCCGGGACGATCAGCCCCAGCATTTT.

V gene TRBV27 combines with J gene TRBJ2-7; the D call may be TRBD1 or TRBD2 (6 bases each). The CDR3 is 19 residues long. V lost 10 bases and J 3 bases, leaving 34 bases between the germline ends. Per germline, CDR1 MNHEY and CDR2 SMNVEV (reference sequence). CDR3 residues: CATHGGVRGGGDRVYEQYF. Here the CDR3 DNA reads TGTGCCACCCATGGTGGAGTTCGAGGGGGAGGAGATAGGGTCTACGAGCAGTACTTC.

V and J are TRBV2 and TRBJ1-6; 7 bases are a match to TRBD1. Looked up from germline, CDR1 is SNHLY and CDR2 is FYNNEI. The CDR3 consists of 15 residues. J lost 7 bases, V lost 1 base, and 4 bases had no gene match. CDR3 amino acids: CASSEDRGGNSPLHF. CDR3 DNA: TGTGCCAGCAGTGAAGACAGGGGAGGCAATTCACCCCTCCACTTT.

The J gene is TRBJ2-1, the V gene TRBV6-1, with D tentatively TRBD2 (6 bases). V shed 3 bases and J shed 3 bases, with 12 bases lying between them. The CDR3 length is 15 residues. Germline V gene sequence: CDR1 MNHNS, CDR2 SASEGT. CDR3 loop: CASSEWRDRYNEQFF. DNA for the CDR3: TGTGCCAGCAGTGAGTGGCGGGACCGCTACAATGAGCAGTTCTTC.

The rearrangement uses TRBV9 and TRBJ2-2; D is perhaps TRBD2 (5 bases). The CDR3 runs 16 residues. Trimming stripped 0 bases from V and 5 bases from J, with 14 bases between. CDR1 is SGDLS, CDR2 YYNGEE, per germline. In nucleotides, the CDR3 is TGTGCCAGCAGCGTAGGAGCGGACCCGCGGACCGGGGAGCTGTTTTTT. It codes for CASSVGADPRTGELFF.

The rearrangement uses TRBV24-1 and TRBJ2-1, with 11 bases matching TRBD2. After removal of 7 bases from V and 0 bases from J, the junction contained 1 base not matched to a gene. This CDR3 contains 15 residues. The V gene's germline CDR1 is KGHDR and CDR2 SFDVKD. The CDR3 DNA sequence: TGTGCCACCAGCCTAGCGGGAGGCTCCTACAATGAGCAGTTCTTC. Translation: CATSLAGGSYNEQFF.

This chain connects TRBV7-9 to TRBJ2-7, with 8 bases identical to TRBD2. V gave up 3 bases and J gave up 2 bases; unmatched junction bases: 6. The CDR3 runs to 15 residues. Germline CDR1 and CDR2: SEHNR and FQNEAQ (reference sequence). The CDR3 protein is CASSFGDSGTYEQYF. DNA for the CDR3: TGTGCCAGCAGCTTCGGCGATAGCGGGACCTACGAGCAGTACTTC.

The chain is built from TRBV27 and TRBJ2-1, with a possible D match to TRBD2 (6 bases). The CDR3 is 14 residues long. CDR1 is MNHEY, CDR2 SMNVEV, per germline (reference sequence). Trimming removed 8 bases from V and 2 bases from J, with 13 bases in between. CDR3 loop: CASSPGSPYNEQFF. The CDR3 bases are TGTGCCAGCTCGCCCGGGAGCCCCTACAATGAGCAGTTCTTC.

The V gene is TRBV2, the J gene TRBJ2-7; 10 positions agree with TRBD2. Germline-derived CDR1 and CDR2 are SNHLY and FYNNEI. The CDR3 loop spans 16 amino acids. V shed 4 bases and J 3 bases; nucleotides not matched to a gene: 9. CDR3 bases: TGTGCCAGCAGTGCATTACTAGCGGGAACTCTCTACGAGCAGTACTTC. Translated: CASSALLAGTLYEQYF.

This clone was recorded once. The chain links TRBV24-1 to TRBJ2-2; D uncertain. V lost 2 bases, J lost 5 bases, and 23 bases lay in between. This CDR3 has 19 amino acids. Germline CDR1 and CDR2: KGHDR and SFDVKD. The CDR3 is CATSDSQLIGSAVTGELFF. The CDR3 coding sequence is TGTGCCACCAGTGATTCGCAATTAATCGGATCTGCTGTTACCGGGGAGCTGTTTTTT.

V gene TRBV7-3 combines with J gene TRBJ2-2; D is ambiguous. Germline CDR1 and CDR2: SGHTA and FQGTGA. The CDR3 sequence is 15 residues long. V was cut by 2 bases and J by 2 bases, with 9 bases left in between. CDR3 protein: CASSLQPFNTGELFF. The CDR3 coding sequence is TGTGCCAGCAGCTTACAACCCTTTAACACCGGGGAGCTGTTTTTT.

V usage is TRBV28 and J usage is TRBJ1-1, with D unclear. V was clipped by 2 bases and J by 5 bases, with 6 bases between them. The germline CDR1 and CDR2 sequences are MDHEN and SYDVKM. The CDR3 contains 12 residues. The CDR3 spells CASSLRETEAFF. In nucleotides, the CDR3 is TGTGCCAGCAGTTTACGAGAAACTGAAGCTTTCTTT.

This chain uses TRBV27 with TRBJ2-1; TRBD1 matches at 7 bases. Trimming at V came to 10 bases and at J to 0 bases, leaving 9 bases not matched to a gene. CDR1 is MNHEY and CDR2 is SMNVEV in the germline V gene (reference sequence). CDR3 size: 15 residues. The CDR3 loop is CAIADRAISYNEQFF. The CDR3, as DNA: TGTGCCATCGCAGACAGGGCCATCTCCTACAATGAGCAGTTCTTC.

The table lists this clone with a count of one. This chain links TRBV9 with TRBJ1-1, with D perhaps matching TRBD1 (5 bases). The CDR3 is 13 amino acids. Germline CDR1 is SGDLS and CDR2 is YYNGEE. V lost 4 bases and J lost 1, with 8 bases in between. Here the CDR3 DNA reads TGTGCCAGCAGCCTGGGGGAGAACACTGAAGCTTTCTTT. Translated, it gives CASSLGENTEAFF.

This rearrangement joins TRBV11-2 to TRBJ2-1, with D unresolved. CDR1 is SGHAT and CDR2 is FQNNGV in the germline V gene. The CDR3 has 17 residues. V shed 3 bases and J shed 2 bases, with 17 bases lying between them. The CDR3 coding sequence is TGTGCCAGCAGCTTGTCTGGTATTCTCGACACCTACAATGAGCAGTTCTTC. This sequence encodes CASSLSGILDTYNEQFF.